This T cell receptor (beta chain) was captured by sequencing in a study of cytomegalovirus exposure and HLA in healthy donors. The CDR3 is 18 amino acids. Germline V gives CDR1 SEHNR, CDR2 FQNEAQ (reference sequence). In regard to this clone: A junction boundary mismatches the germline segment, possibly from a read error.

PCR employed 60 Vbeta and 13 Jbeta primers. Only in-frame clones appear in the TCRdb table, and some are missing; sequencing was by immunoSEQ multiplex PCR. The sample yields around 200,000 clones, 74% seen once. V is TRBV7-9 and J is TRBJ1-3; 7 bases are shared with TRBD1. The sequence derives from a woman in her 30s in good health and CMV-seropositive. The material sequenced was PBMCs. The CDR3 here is CSSSSTASGTASGNTIYF. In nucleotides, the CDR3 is TGTTCCAGCAGCTCTACGGCCTCAGGGACAGCCTCTGGAAACACCATATATTTT.